One sample yielded the 15 T cell receptor beta chains listed below, sequenced in a study of CD8+ T cells in alopecia areata (dated by TCRdb to the late 2010s). The treatment or condition label for this specimen denotes: oral pan-JAK inhibitor, 5-10 mg twice daily. Receptors were amplified or captured by the immunoSEQ multiplex PCR assay. RNA was extracted from all samples and reverse transcribed into cDNA, which served as template for TCR sequencing. TCRdb mirrors the immuneACCESS table, restricted to in-frame sequences. Some clones are absent from its copies; in checked studies, under half trace to an unresolved V gene, and the reason for the others is unknown. The sample contains a few hundred thousand clones, more than 55% of them found a single time. Together, the top ten hold around 1.3% of the sample. The sequencing used CD4+ T cells sorted from blood, collected at week 44, from a patient treated with tofacitinib. The receptor set was obtained from a human donor with alopecia areata.

The chain has TRBV5-1 and TRBJ2-3, with D uncertain. CDR3 length: 15 residues. Trimming pared 3 bases from V and 1 base from J, leaving 12 bases between. Germline CDR1 and CDR2: SGHRS and YFSETQ. The CDR3 region has the DNA TGCGCCAGCAGCTCCGTCCTAGGCCGCACAGATACGCAGTATTTT. Protein sequence: CASSSVLGRTDTQYF.

This clone was seen just once. V gene TRBV20-1 combines with J gene TRBJ1-1; D remains unclear. In germline, CDR1 is DFQATT, CDR2 SNEGSKA (reference sequence). The CDR3 sequence is 11 residues long. V dropped 6 bases and J dropped 6 bases, with 11 bases sitting between them. The CDR3 sequence is CSASRIAEAFF. The CDR3 DNA follows: TGCAGTGCCAGTCGGATCGCTGAAGCTTTCTTT.

The chain is built from TRBV19 and TRBJ1-5, with no clear D. Looked up from germline, CDR1 is LNHDA and CDR2 is SQIVND (reference sequence). The CDR3 consists of 13 residues. Between the trimmed V and J ends, which lost 5 bases and 5 bases, there was a span of 10 bases. CDR3 sequence (DNA): TGTGCCAGTAGTTCAGAAGAGTATCAGCCCCAGCATTTT. This codes for CASSSEEYQPQHF.

The chain joins TRBV10-3 to TRBJ1-1; unclear D gene. The CDR3 spans 13 residues. V was clipped by 2 bases and J by 6 bases, with 10 bases between them. Germline V gives CDR1 ENHRY, CDR2 SYGVKD. DNA for the CDR3: TGTGCCATCAGTGAGGACGGGAGGGCTGAAGCTTTCTTT. Protein sequence: CAISEDGRAEAFF.

V and J are TRBV25-1 and TRBJ2-7; TRBD1 agrees at 7 bases. Germline V lookup: CDR1 MGHDK, CDR2 SYGVNS. There are 17 residues in the CDR3. V lost 6 bases and J lost 3; bases outside the gene matches: 17. The CDR3 loop reads CASSPGDSPVRGYEQYF. Written as DNA, the CDR3 is TGTGCCAGCAGCCCCGGGGACAGTCCCGTCCGGGGCTACGAGCAGTACTTC.

This clone showed up just a few times. V usage is TRBV4-1 and J usage is TRBJ1-1, with D possibly matching TRBD1 (5 bases). Germline CDR1 reads MGHRA; CDR2 reads YSYEKL. The CDR3 has 15 amino acids. Trimming pared 6 bases from V and 0 bases from J, leaving 14 bases between. The CDR3 here is CASRPGDVLNTEAFF. The CDR3 DNA reads TGCGCCAGCAGACCCGGGGACGTACTGAACACTGAAGCTTTCTTT.

A few counts support this clone. The chain employs TRBV29-1 and TRBJ2-7; the D is unclear. Germline loops: CDR1 SQVTM, CDR2 ANQGSEA. The V end was cut by 4 bases, the J end by 5 bases, with 12 bases between. The CDR3 has 12 residues. The CDR3 loop is CSVVLGPNEQYF. CDR3 sequence (DNA): TGCAGCGTTGTACTTGGGCCAAACGAGCAGTACTTC.

The chain has TRBV20-1 and TRBJ2-2; no clear D. V was cut by 6 bases and J by 3 bases, with 5 bases left in between. This CDR3 is built from 11 residues. Germline V CDR1 and CDR2: DFQATT, SNEGSKA (reference sequence). The CDR3 sequence is CSATYTGELFF. DNA of the CDR3: TGCAGTGCCACCTACACCGGGGAGCTGTTTTTT.

This clone was detected only a few times. The gene calls are TRBV10-3 and TRBJ2-2; unclear D gene. This CDR3 region has 15 residues. Germline V gives CDR1 ENHRY, CDR2 SYGVKD. Trimming removed 4 bases at V and 5 bases at J, with 14 bases between. CDR3 bases: TGTGCCATCAGTGCTGACACGGCCGGTACCGGGGAGCTGTTTTTT. It is translated as CAISADTAGTGELFF.

The rearrangement joins TRBV29-1 to TRBJ1-1; perhaps TRBD1 as D (5 bases). Deletions cut 7 bases from V and 6 bases from J, with 21 bases between. The germline CDR1 and CDR2 sequences are SQVTM and ANQGSEA. The CDR3 loop spans 14 amino acids. The CDR3 region has the DNA TGCAGCGCCCAAGGGGCAGGGAGGGTGCCTGAAGCTTTCTTT. Encoded protein: CSAQGAGRVPEAFF.

The chain carries TRBV30 and TRBJ2-6, with 8 bases lining up with TRBD1. CDR3 length: 17 residues. J gave up 4 bases and V 5 bases, and 13 bases lay outside the gene matches. Per the germline V gene, CDR1 is GTSNPN and CDR2 is SVGIG (reference sequence). CDR3 in DNA: TGTGCCTGGGTCGGACAGGGTCTCAGGGCCGGGGCCAACGTCCTGACTTTC. It encodes CAWVGQGLRAGANVLTF.

The chain joins TRBV25-1 to TRBJ1-1; TRBD1 matches at 8 bases. This CDR3 is 13 amino acids long. CDR1 is MGHDK and CDR2 is SYGVNS in the germline V gene. V lost 5 bases to trimming and J lost 4 bases; unmatched junction nucleotides: 3. The CDR3 region has the DNA TGTGCCAGCAGTCATACAGGGGGCACTGAAGCTTTCTTT. The encoded protein is CASSHTGGTEAFF.

This clone was observed a few times. V gene TRBV18 combines with J gene TRBJ1-1, with a tentative D call TRBD1 (6 bases). Germline values: CDR1 KGHSH, CDR2 LQKENI. Trimming took off 3 bases at V and 2 bases at J, with 16 bases between the two ends. The CDR3 loop spans 16 amino acids. CDR3 in amino acids: CASSPLMGGQNTEAFF. The CDR3 nucleotides are TGTGCCAGCTCACCCCTGATGGGGGGGCAAAACACTGAAGCTTTCTTT. Using reference TRBV18 and TRBJ1-1 for the parts outside the CDR3, the full variable domain is NAGVMQNPRHLVRRRGQEARLRCSPMKGHSHVYWYRQLPEEGLKFMVYLQKENIIDESGMPKERFSAEFPKEGPSILRIQQVVRGDSAAYFCASSPLMGGQNTEAFFGQGTRLTVV.

The rearrangement links TRBV29-1 to TRBJ1-1; weak D call: TRBD1 (5 bases). Trimming took off 3 bases at V and 3 bases at J, with 11 bases between the two ends. The CDR3 loop spans 13 amino acids. Germline loops: CDR1 SQVTM, CDR2 ANQGSEA. CDR3: CSVEGQEYTEAFF. The CDR3 region has the DNA TGCAGCGTTGAGGGGCAGGAGTACACTGAAGCTTTCTTT.

The genes are TRBV19 and TRBJ1-1, with a tentative D call TRBD1 (5 bases). The CDR3 runs 16 residues. CDR1 is LNHDA and CDR2 is SQIVND in the germline V gene (reference sequence). V was trimmed by 6 bases and J by 0 bases, leaving 17 bases between them. The chain's CDR3 is CASRGFGAPLNTEAFF. The CDR3 bases are TGTGCCAGTAGGGGTTTTGGGGCTCCCTTGAACACTGAAGCTTTCTTT.